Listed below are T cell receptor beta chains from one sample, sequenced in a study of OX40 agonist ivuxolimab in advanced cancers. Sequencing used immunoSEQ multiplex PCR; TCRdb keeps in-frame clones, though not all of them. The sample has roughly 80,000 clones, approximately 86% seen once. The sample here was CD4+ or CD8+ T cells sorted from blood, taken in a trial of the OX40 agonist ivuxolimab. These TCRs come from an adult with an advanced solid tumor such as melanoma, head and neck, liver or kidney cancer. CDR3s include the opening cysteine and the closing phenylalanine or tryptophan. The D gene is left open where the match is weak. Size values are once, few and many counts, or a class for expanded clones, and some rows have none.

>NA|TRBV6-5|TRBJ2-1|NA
TGTGCCAGCAGTCGGGACTTCAATGAGCAGTTCTTC
CASSRDFNEQFF
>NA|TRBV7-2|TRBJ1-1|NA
TGTGCCAGCAGCGACCAGGCGGGGGGCCTCACTGAAGCTTTCTTT
CASSDQAGGLTEAFF
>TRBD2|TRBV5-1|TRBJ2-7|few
TGCGCCAGCAGGCAGGGACTAGCGGGGGGGCTCTCCTACGAGCAGTACTTC
CASRQGLAGGLSYEQYF
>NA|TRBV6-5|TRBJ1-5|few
TGTGCCAGCAGAGGAAGCAATCAGCCCCAGCATTTT
CASRGSNQPQHF
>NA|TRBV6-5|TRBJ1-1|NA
TGTGCCAGCAGTTACTCGCAGGGTAACACTGAAGCTTTCTTT
CASSYSQGNTEAFF
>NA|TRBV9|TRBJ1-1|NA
TGTGCCAGCAGCGTGAGGAGGGACATGAACACTGAAGCTTTCTTT
CASSVRRDMNTEAFF
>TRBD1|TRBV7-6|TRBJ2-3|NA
TGTGCCAGCAGCTTAAAGGGACAGAATATAGATACGCAGTATTTT
CASSLKGQNIDTQYF
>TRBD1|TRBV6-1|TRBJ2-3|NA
TGTGCCAGCAGGATGGACAGGGGGGCAGATACGCAGTATTTT
CASRMDRGADTQYF
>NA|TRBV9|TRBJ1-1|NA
TGTGCCAGCAGCCCCCCCGGCAGGTCAAACACTGAAGCTTTCTTT
CASSPPGRSNTEAFF
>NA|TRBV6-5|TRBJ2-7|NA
TGTGCCAGCAGTAGGGGGGACTCCTACGAGCAGTACTTC
CASSRGDSYEQYF
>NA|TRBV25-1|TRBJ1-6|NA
TGTGCCAGCAGTGAATGGGAGTTGTCACCCCTCCACTTT
CASSEWELSPLHF
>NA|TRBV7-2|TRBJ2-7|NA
TGTGCCAGCAGCTTGGGACGGAGTCCGGGCGAGCAGTACTTC
CASSLGRSPGEQYF
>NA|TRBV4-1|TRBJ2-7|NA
TGCGCCAGCAGCCAAGAAGCGCAGGGCACGTACGAGCAGTACTTC
CASSQEAQGTYEQYF
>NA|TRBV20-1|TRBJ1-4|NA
TGCAGTGCTAGAGATAGGCGAAAACTGTTTTTT
CSARDRRKLFF
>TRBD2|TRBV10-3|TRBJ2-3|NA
TGTGCCATCACAAGCGGGGGGACGAAGGGTACGCAGTATTTT
CAITSGGTKGTQYF
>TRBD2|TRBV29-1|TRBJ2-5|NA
TGCAGCGTTCTCAGGAGGACTAGCGGGTATCAAGAGACCCAGTACTTC
CSVLRRTSGYQETQYF
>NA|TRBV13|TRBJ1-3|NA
TGTGCCAGCAGCTTGTACATACTCTCTGGAAACACCATATATTTT
CASSLYILSGNTIYF
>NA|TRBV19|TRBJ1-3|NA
TGTGCCAGTAGTATCCAACAGGGTCGTGGAAACACCATATATTTT
CASSIQQGRGNTIYF
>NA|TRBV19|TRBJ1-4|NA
TGTGCCAGTAGTCCACAGGGCCGCAGCGAAAAACTGTTTTTT
CASSPQGRSEKLFF
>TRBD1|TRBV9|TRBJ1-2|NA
TGTGCCAGCAGCGCCCAGGACAGGGGCCACTATGGCTACACCTTC
CASSAQDRGHYGYTF
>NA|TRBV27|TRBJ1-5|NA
TGTGCCAGCAGTTTACATTTGATTGGCACAGGCACTCATCAGCCCCAGCATTTT
CASSLHLIGTGTHQPQHF
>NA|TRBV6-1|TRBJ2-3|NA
TGTGCCAGCAGAGGGGGGATTGATACGCAGTATTTT
CASRGGIDTQYF
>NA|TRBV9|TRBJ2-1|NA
TGTGCCAGCAGCGTAGTTCCTGGGTTAGGGAGGAGCTCCTACAATGAGCAGTTCTTC
CASSVVPGLGRSSYNEQFF
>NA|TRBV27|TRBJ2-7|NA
TGTGCCAGCAGTTACCGTCAGGGAGCCTACGAGCAGTACTTC
CASSYRQGAYEQYF
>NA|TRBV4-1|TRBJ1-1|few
TGCGCCAGCAGCCCGACCCCCATCACTGAAGCTTTCTTT
CASSPTPITEAFF
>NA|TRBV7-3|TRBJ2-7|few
TGTGCCAGCAGCTTAAGTGGGTGGGGGGACGAGCAGTACTTC
CASSLSGWGDEQYF
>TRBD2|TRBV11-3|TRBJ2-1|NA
TGTGCCAGCAGCTTAGGACTAGCGGATCCCTACAATGAGCAGTTCTTC
CASSLGLADPYNEQFF
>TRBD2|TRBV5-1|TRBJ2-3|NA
TGCGCCAGCAGCTTGCCGGGACTAGCGACAGATACGCAGTATTTT
CASSLPGLATDTQYF
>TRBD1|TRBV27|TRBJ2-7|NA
TGTGCCAGCAGATACAGGGGGGCCCACGAGCAGTACTTC
CASRYRGAHEQYF
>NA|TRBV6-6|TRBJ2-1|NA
TGTGCCAGCAGTTACTCGAGGGGTAGCAATGAGCAGTTCTTC
CASSYSRGSNEQFF
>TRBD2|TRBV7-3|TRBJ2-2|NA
TGTGCCAGCAGCTTAGCGGGAGGGCCGAACACCGGGGAGCTGTTTTTT
CASSLAGGPNTGELFF
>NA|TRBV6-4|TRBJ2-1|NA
TGTGCCAGCAGTGACACCGACAGCTCCTACAATGAGCAGTTCTTC
CASSDTDSSYNEQFF
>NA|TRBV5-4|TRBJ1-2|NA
TGTGCCAGCAGCTTGGGTCAAGGAACAGGGAATGGCTACACCTTC
CASSLGQGTGNGYTF
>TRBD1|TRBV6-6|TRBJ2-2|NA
TGTGCTGGGACCGGGACAGGGACCGGGGAGCTGTTTTTT
CAGTGTGTGELFF
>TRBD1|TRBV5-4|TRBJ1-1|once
TGTGCCAGCAGCCCGGACAGGGACTTTGAAGCTTTCTTT
CASSPDRDFEAFF
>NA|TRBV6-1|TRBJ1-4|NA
TGTGCCAGCATAGGTGGAGGGCGCGAAAAACTGTTTTTT
CASIGGGREKLFF
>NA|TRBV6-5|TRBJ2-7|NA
TGTGCCAGCAGCGTGGCTTGGGGGATCTACGAGCAGTACTTC
CASSVAWGIYEQYF
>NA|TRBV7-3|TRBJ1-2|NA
TGTGCCAGCAGCTCCGATGACACGAGTGGCTACACCTTC
CASSSDDTSGYTF
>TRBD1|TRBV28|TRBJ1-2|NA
TGTGCCAGCACTAACAGGGGGGTGTTCGGCTACACCTTC
CASTNRGVFGYTF
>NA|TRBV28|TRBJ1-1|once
TGTGCCAGCAGTTTATGGTCTCGTGGTCCTGAAGCTTTCTTT
CASSLWSRGPEAFF
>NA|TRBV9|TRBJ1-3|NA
TGTGCCAGCAGCGTAGGCGAGGCGATTTCCTCTGGAAACACCATATATTTT
CASSVGEAISSGNTIYF
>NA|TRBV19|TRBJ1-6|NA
TGTGCCAGTCGGGGCCCAAGGCATTCACCCCTCCACTTT
CASRGPRHSPLHF
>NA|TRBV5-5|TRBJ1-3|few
TGTGCCAGCAGCACCCAAGGGACCTCTGGAAACACCATATATTTT
CASSTQGTSGNTIYF
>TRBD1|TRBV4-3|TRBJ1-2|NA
TGCGCCAGCAGCCAAGATGGGCAGGGGGTTAGCTATGGCTACACCTTC
CASSQDGQGVSYGYTF
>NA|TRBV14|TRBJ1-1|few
TGTGCCAGCAGCAACCGGATCGGGGTTGGAAGTTTGAACACTGAAGCTTTCTTT
CASSNRIGVGSLNTEAFF
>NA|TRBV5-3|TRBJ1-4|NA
TGTGCCAGAAGCTTGGTAGTCTTGGACATCGAGACCGAAAAACTGTTTTTT
CARSLVVLDIETEKLFF
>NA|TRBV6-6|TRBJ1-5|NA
TGTGCCAGCAGTGCCCTAAGGGGGATCAATCAGCCCCAGCATTTT
CASSALRGINQPQHF
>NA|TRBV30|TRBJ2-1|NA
TGTGCCTGGAGTCCCGTCTCCAATGAGCAGTTCTTC
CAWSPVSNEQFF
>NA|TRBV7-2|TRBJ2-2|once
TGTGCCAGCAGCTTCTCGGGCGCTGGCACCGGGGAGCTGTTTTTT
CASSFSGAGTGELFF
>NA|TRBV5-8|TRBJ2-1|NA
TGTGCCAGCGCCCGGGGGAGCTCCTACAATGAGCAGTTCTTC
CASARGSSYNEQFF
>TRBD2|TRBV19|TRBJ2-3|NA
TGTGCCAGTAGTAATAGCGGGAGGACTCATACGCAGTATTTT
CASSNSGRTHTQYF
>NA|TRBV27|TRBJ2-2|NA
TGTGCCAGCAGTCCCCATGGTAGTTTCGCGAACACCGGGGAGCTGTTTTTT
CASSPHGSFANTGELFF
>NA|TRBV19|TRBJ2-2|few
TGTGCCAGTAGTTCGACTGCGCCCGGGGAGCTGTTTTTT
CASSSTAPGELFF
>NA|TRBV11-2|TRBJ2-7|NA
TGTGCCAGCAGCTTAGGGGTTTACGAGCAGTACTTC
CASSLGVYEQYF